A selection of T cell receptor beta chains follows, all from one sample in a study of cytomegalovirus exposure and HLA in healthy donors. The repertoire was sequenced with immunoSEQ multiplex PCR; TCRdb's copy has only in-frame clones and lacks some. The sample holds 110,000 to 150,000 clones, about 80% seen once. The sample consisted of PBMCs. These receptors all stem from a woman aged 35 to 49 in good health and CMV-seronegative. Each CDR3 is given with its conserved first and last residue. D genes are given only for firm matches. Expanded clones are given a class, and other clones once, few, many or no size at all.

size	V	J	D	CDR3	DNA
.	TRBV7-6	TRBJ2-7	TRBD2	CASSLAWGGSNSYEQYF	TGTGCCAGCAGCTTAGCGTGGGGCGGGAGCAACTCCTACGAGCAGTACTTC
.	TRBV14	TRBJ2-7	TRBD2	CASSQEWEGIASYEQYF	TGTGCCAGCAGCCAAGAGTGGGAGGGCATAGCCTCCTACGAGCAGTACTTC
.	TRBV7-2	TRBJ1-2	.	CASSRGEGLGYTF	TGTGCCAGCAGCCGCGGGGAAGGGTTGGGCTACACCTTC
.	TRBV11-3	TRBJ2-1	.	CASSLGAGGDPRVYNEQFF	TGTGCCAGCAGCTTAGGGGCGGGCGGAGACCCTCGGGTTTACAATGAGCAGTTCTTC
.	TRBV2	TRBJ2-4	.	CASSVLGTENIQYF	TGTGCCAGCAGTGTCTTAGGGACTGAAAACATTCAGTACTTC
.	TRBV30	TRBJ2-1	TRBD2	CAWRGREKGYNEQFF	TGTGCCTGGAGAGGGCGGGAGAAGGGCTACAATGAGCAGTTCTTC
few	TRBV28	TRBJ1-3	TRBD1	CASSFVLAGGAGNTIYF	TGTGCCAGCAGTTTTGTTCTGGCAGGGGGCGCTGGAAACACCATATATTTT
.	TRBV7-9	TRBJ2-7	TRBD2	CASSLTSGKREQYF	TGTGCCAGCAGCCTGACTAGCGGGAAGCGCGAGCAGTACTTC
.	TRBV19	TRBJ2-5	.	CASSPRGQTQYF	TGTGCCAGTAGCCCCCGGGGACAAACCCAGTACTTC
.	TRBV5-6	TRBJ2-3	TRBD2	CASSLLAGGADTQYF	TGTGCCAGCAGCTTACTAGCGGGAGGGGCAGATACGCAGTATTTT
.	TRBV28	TRBJ2-2	.	CASEGGQRTRELFF	TGTGCCAGTGAGGGGGGACAGAGGACCAGGGAGCTGTTTTTT
.	TRBV5-8	TRBJ1-5	.	CASSLWGRVENQPQHF	TGTGCCAGCAGCTTATGGGGCAGGGTCGAGAATCAGCCCCAGCATTTT
.	TRBV28	TRBJ1-2	.	CASSPLGGEIPGYTF	TGTGCCAGCAGTCCCTTAGGGGGGGAGATACCTGGCTACACCTTC
.	TRBV9	TRBJ2-7	.	CASSPKAGGKRVVGGSYEQYF	TGTGCCAGCAGCCCGAAGGCAGGGGGTAAGAGGGTGGTGGGGGGATCCTACGAGCAGTACTTC
.	TRBV6-6	TRBJ1-2	.	CASSPRAGGYTF	TGTGCCAGCAGTCCCAGGGCGGGGGGCTACACCTTC
.	TRBV30	TRBJ2-1	.	CAWETHGQGFLFNEQFF	TGTGCCTGGGAGACCCACGGGCAGGGGTTTCTCTTCAATGAGCAGTTCTTC
.	TRBV9	TRBJ2-2	.	CASSVGQDTGELFF	TGTGCCAGCAGCGTAGGGCAGGACACCGGGGAGCTGTTTTTT
.	TRBV12-5	TRBJ2-1	TRBD2	CASGSGLAGVDEQFF	TGTGCTAGTGGTTCCGGACTAGCGGGAGTGGATGAGCAGTTCTTC
.	TRBV30	TRBJ1-3	.	CAWNAIEGNTIYF	TGTGCCTGGAATGCGATAGAAGGAAACACCATATATTTT
.	TRBV27	TRBJ2-2	.	CASSLVQYTGELFF	TGTGCCAGCAGTTTAGTTCAGTACACCGGGGAGCTGTTTTTT
few	TRBV27	TRBJ2-1	TRBD1	CASNQNRGGRSYNEQFF	TGTGCCAGCAACCAAAACAGGGGCGGCAGATCCTACAATGAGCAGTTCTTC
.	TRBV27	TRBJ1-3	TRBD1	CASRPINPGQGFGNTIYF	TGTGCCAGCAGGCCCATTAATCCGGGACAGGGCTTTGGAAACACCATATATTTT
once	TRBV11-2	TRBJ2-7	TRBD1	CASSRTGIDSYEQYF	TGTGCCAGCAGCCGGACAGGGATCGACTCCTACGAGCAGTACTTC